This T cell receptor (beta chain) is from a study of blood T cell repertoires in COVID-19. The overall study: Acute-phase and convalescent COVID-19 samples originated in the United States, Italy and Spain.

Which cohort a participant joined came from the clinical history participants gave. Recovered participants had two consecutive negative NP/OP PCR tests, healthcare professional clearance, or symptom resolution. Clones were sequenced by immunoSEQ multiplex PCR, and TCRdb holds only the in-frame ones, with some missing. The sample contains roughly 380,000 clones, about 87% of which appear only once. V was trimmed by 2 bases and J by 5 bases, leaving 15 bases between them. The V gene's germline CDR1 is SGHTA and CDR2 FQGNSA. The CDR3 length is 15 residues. The gene calls are TRBV7-2 and TRBJ2-5, with a possible D match to TRBD2 (5 bases). The sequenced sample was PBMCs or T cells enriched from blood (not recorded which). This clonotype was obtained from a man younger than 45 who had recovered from COVID-19. Here the CDR3 DNA reads TGTGCCAGCAGCTTAAGCGCGGGTGATCTGGAGACCCAGTACTTC. Protein product: CASSLSAGDLETQYF. Variable domain in full (rest from reference TRBV7-2 and TRBJ2-5): GAGVSQSPSNKVTEKGKDVELRCDPISGHTALYWYRQSLGQGLEFLIYFQGNSAPDKSGLPSDRFSAERTGGSVSTLTIQRTQQEDSAVYLCASSLSAGDLETQYFGPGTRLLVL.